The 26 T cell receptor beta chains reported below all come from one sample, sequenced in a study of monozygotic twins with inflammatory bowel disease. Each CDR3 protein gets one entry in TCRdb, which reprocessed the 5' RACE reads and gives no DNA. With about 440,000 distinct CDR3 sequences in the sample, the ten largest clones hold about 2.6%. The source material was blood. The source is a human donor with ulcerative colitis or Crohn's disease, or a healthy co-twin of an affected twin (not recorded which).

The chain employs TRBV2 and TRBJ2-1; without DNA, the TCRdb call of TRBD2 cannot be checked. Germline-derived CDR1 and CDR2 are SNHLY and FYNNEI. This CDR3 comprises 14 residues. This CDR3 reads CASKIAGVLNEQFF. The full variable domain, in which reference TRBV2 and TRBJ2-1 provide the parts outside the CDR3, is EPEVTQTPSHQVTQMGQEVILRCVPISNHLYFYWYRQILGQKVEFLVSFYNNEISEKSEIFDDQFSVERPDGSNFTLKIRSTKLEDSAMYFCASKIAGVLNEQFFGPGTRLTVL.

The CDR3 loop reads CASSSLNSGNTIYF. The J gene is TRBJ1-3, the V gene TRBV12-3 or TRBV12-4. This CDR3 has 14 amino acids.

This chain joins TRBV20-1 and TRBJ1-1; TCRdb's D gene call, TRBD1, goes unchecked for lack of DNA. In germline, CDR1 is DFQATT, CDR2 SNEGSKA (reference sequence). The CDR3 runs 15 residues. CDR3: CSAISWDRKDTEAFF.

This chain links TRBV3-1 with TRBJ1-5. The CDR3 length is 15 residues. CDR1 is LGHDT and CDR2 is YNNKEL in the germline V gene (reference sequence). The CDR3 loop is CASSQGVAGPQPQHF.

The CDR3 sequence: CASRGVSREGGEQFF. The V and J genes are TRBV6-1 and TRBJ2-1; lacking DNA, the TRBD2 call made by TCRdb goes unchecked. Germline V gene data show CDR1 as MNHNS and CDR2 as SASEGT. This CDR3 comprises 15 residues.

The chain has TRBV27 and TRBJ2-3; with no DNA, the TCRdb D assignment of TRBD1 cannot be verified. CDR3 size: 15 residues. From germline, CDR1 is MNHEY and CDR2 SMNVEV (reference sequence). CDR3 loop: CASGQGFPSTDTQYF.

The chain carries TRBV20-1 and TRBJ2-3; without DNA, the TCRdb call of TRBD2 cannot be checked. The length of the CDR3 is 14 residues. Germline loops: CDR1 DFQATT, CDR2 SNEGSKA (reference sequence). This chain's CDR3 is CSARRASGPDTQYF.

The chain links TRBV20-1 to TRBJ1-1. Germline V gene sequence: CDR1 DFQATT, CDR2 SNEGSKA (reference sequence). This CDR3 region has 12 residues. The CDR3 is CSAKRDLTEAFF.

The rearrangement links TRBV10-3 to TRBJ1-2; without DNA, the TCRdb call of TRBD1 cannot be checked. Germline CDR1 and CDR2: ENHRY and SYGVKD. This CDR3 has 14 amino acids. The CDR3 reads CAISQTGGDYGYTF.

J is TRBJ2-2 and V is TRBV4-2. Germline values: CDR1 LGHNA, CDR2 YNFKEQ. The CDR3 consists of 15 residues. CDR3 amino acids: CASSQDLGLGGELFF.

The chain combines TRBV5-1 with TRBJ2-2; the TCRdb D gene call, TRBD2, has no DNA to confirm it. Germline V gives CDR1 SGHRS, CDR2 YFSETQ. This CDR3 is 16 amino acids long. The CDR3 loop reads CASSPPETSGTGELFF.

The rearrangement joins TRBV29-1 to TRBJ2-1. Germline loops: CDR1 SQVTM, CDR2 ANQGSEA. CDR3 length: 11 residues. The CDR3 loop is CSVELDNEQFF.

The chain employs TRBV27 and TRBJ2-1; the TCRdb D gene call, TRBD1, has no DNA to confirm it. Germline CDR1 MNHEY, CDR2 SMNVEV (reference sequence). The CDR3 spans 12 residues. The CDR3 region is CASSPLGGEQFF.

The chain joins TRBV7-9 to TRBJ1-4; lacking DNA, the TRBD1 call made by TCRdb goes unchecked. Germline CDR1 is SEHNR and CDR2 is FQNEAQ (reference sequence). The CDR3 loop spans 15 amino acids. CDR3 loop: CASSSTGGKVEKLFF. The variable domain in full, completed from reference TRBV7-9 and TRBJ1-4, reads DTGVSQNPRHKITKRGQNVTFRCDPISEHNRLYWYRQTLGQGPEFLTYFQNEAQLEKSRLLSDRFSAERPKGSFSTLEIQRTEQGDSAMYLCASSSTGGKVEKLFFGSGTQLSVL.

The rearrangement uses TRBV7-3 and TRBJ2-1; TCRdb outputs TRBD2, but without DNA this stays unchecked. Looked up from germline, CDR1 is SGHTA and CDR2 is FQGTGA. The CDR3 runs to 15 residues. CDR3 sequence: CASSFQRGNYNEQFF.

The chain joins TRBV7-2 to TRBJ1-1. Germline V CDR1 and CDR2: SGHTA, FQGNSA. CDR3 length: 13 residues. The CDR3 loop reads CASSTDWNTEAFF.

This chain joins TRBV5-1 and TRBJ2-2. Germline loops: CDR1 SGHRS, CDR2 YFSETQ. The CDR3 has 14 amino acids. CDR3 residues: CASSPFGDTGELFF.

The CDR3 reads CASSSQGRANTQYF. V gene TRBV7-2 combines with J gene TRBJ2-3; TCRdb picks TRBD1, but there is no DNA to check that call. Germline lookup yields CDR1 SGHTA and CDR2 FQGNSA. This CDR3 is built from 14 residues.

The CDR3 reads CSALFGVTDTQYF. V gene TRBV20-1 combines with J gene TRBJ2-3. Germline V gene data show CDR1 as DFQATT and CDR2 as SNEGSKA (reference sequence). This CDR3 has 13 residues.

The rearrangement uses TRBV20-1 and TRBJ2-2. Germline lookup yields CDR1 DFQATT and CDR2 SNEGSKA (reference sequence). This CDR3 region has 13 residues. CDR3 sequence: CSARPLGTGELFF.

V usage is TRBV20-1 and J usage is TRBJ2-3; TCRdb returns TRBD2, unconfirmable since there is no DNA. The CDR3 sequence is 14 residues long. The germline CDR1 and CDR2 sequences are DFQATT and SNEGSKA (reference sequence). The CDR3 spells CSARERGDTDTQYF.

The V gene is TRBV5-4, the J gene TRBJ1-1. The CDR3 has 13 residues. Germline values: CDR1 SGHNT, CDR2 YYREEE (reference sequence). CDR3 sequence reads: CVKGGAGNTEAFF.

The rearrangement joins TRBV29-1 to TRBJ1-1; TCRdb proposes TRBD1, but this gene call is untestable without DNA. This CDR3 region has 12 residues. Germline CDR1 is SQVTM and CDR2 is ANQGSEA. The CDR3 loop reads CSVKQGRGEAFF.

The CDR3 spells CASRLAFGYTF. This chain joins TRBV7-2 and TRBJ1-2. Per the germline V gene, CDR1 is SGHTA and CDR2 is FQGNSA. The CDR3 totals 11 residues.

The rearrangement links TRBV4-1 to TRBJ1-2. CDR1 is MGHRA, CDR2 YSYEKL, per germline. This CDR3 has 14 amino acids. CDR3: CASSQAATNYGYTF.

The V and J genes are TRBV3-1 and TRBJ2-7; with no DNA, the TCRdb D assignment of TRBD2 cannot be verified. CDR1 is LGHDT and CDR2 is YNNKEL in the germline V gene (reference sequence). This CDR3 has 15 residues. The CDR3 here is CASSPFGGPRSEQYF.